Included here is one T cell receptor (beta chain) sequence, with context. Only in-frame clones appear in the TCRdb table, and some are missing; sequencing was by immunoSEQ multiplex PCR. The repertoire holds roughly 4,000 clones, 70% to 80% seen once, with about 35% in the top ten. These data are taken from a study of T cells after posttransplantation cyclophosphamide. Busulfan-fludarabine conditioning, marrow transplant, and cyclophosphamide on days +3 and +4 were administered. Germline V gene data show CDR1 as LNHDA and CDR2 as SQIVND (reference sequence). The CDR3 is 15 amino acids. Trimming shortened V by 3 bases and J by 3 bases, and 14 bases separated the two germline ends.

Here the sequenced sample was PBMCs, taken after allogeneic stem cell transplant with posttransplant cyclophosphamide. The chain uses TRBV19 and TRBJ1-2; possibly TRBD1 for D (5 bases). This TCR derives from a male patient aged 40 to 50 who received an allogeneic stem cell transplant from a related donor, was CMV-positive, and had acute and chronic GVHD. Some of the T cells might come from the graft donor. The CDR3 region has the DNA TGTGCCAGTAGTATTGGGGGGACTAAGGACTATGGCTACACCTTC. Translating it yields CASSIGGTKDYGYTF.